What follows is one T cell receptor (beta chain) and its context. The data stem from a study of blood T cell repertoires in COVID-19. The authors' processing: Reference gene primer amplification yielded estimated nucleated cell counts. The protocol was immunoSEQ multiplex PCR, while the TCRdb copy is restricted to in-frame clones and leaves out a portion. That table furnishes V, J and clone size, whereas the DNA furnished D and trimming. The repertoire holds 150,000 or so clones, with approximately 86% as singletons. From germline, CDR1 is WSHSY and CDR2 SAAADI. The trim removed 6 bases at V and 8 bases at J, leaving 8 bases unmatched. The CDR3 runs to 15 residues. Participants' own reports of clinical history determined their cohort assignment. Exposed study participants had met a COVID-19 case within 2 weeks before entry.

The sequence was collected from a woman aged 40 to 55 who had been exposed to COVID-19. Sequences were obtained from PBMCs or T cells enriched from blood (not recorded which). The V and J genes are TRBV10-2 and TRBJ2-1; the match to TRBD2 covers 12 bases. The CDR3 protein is CASSSTSGSSDEQFF. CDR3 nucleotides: TGCGCCAGCAGCTCGACTAGCGGGAGCTCGGATGAGCAGTTCTTC.